This is a list of T cell receptor beta chains from one sample in a study of cytomegalovirus exposure and HLA in healthy donors. Using immunoSEQ multiplex PCR, the repertoire was profiled, and TCRdb retains in-frame clones only, with some absent. The data hold approximately 88,000 clones, with approximately 64% observed a single time. Sequenced input: PBMCs. These TCRs come from a man between 60 and 70 years old in good health and CMV-seronegative. Each CDR3 is given with its conserved first and last residue. The order of the fields is V gene, clone size, J gene, CDR3 length, D gene, CDR3 DNA, CDR3 protein. The D gene is left open where the match is weak. Clone size is not always given. Where it is, it says once, few, many or a class for expanded clones.

TRBV29-1	NA	TRBJ1-4	15	TRBD1	TGCAGCGTTGAGGTGGCCAGGGGGCTGAGTGAAAAACTGTTTTTT	CSVEVARGLSEKLFF
TRBV6-4	once	TRBJ1-5	13	NA	TGTGCCAGCAGTAAGGAGGAAAATCAGCCCCAGCATTTT	CASSKEENQPQHF
TRBV7-7	NA	TRBJ2-1	15	TRBD1	TGTGCTAGCAGCTTAGGGACAGGGAAACACAATGAGCAGTTCTTC	CASSLGTGKHNEQFF
TRBV2	NA	TRBJ2-5	12	NA	TGTGCCAGCAGTGAGTATGAGGAGACCCAGTACTTC	CASSEYEETQYF
TRBV29-1	NA	TRBJ2-1	14	TRBD2	TGCAGCGCCCCTCGAGCGGGGGGGCCCAATGAGCAGTTCTTC	CSAPRAGGPNEQFF
TRBV19	NA	TRBJ2-6	17	NA	TGTGCCAGTAGCCCTGGAGGAGGACGATCTGGGGCCAACGTCCTGACTTTC	CASSPGGGRSGANVLTF
TRBV15	few	TRBJ1-1	15	TRBD1	TGTGCCACCAGCAGAGGACAGGGTAAATACACTGAAGCTTTCTTT	CATSRGQGKYTEAFF
TRBV7-6	NA	TRBJ2-7	16	TRBD1	TGTGCCAGCAGCGTCAGGTCCGGGACAGGGGGCTACGAGCAGTACTTC	CASSVRSGTGGYEQYF
TRBV14	NA	TRBJ1-6	16	TRBD1	TGTGCCAGCAGCCAAGGGGGCAGGGGGCTTGATCAGCCCCTCCACTTT	CASSQGGRGLDQPLHF
TRBV7-9	NA	TRBJ2-5	15	TRBD1	TGTGCCAGCAGCTTCCCAGGACAGGTGGTCGAGACCCAGTACTTC	CASSFPGQVVETQYF
TRBV6-1	NA	TRBJ2-6	17	TRBD2	TGTGCCAGCAGTGGACTAGCGGGGAGCTCTGGGGCCAACGTCCTGACTTTC	CASSGLAGSSGANVLTF
TRBV7-6	NA	TRBJ1-5	14	NA	TGTGCCAGCAGCTTAGATCCGGGAAATCAGCCCCAGCATTTT	CASSLDPGNQPQHF
TRBV7-9	NA	TRBJ1-3	13	NA	TGTGCCAGCAGCCTCTTGACAGGAAACACCATATATTTT	CASSLLTGNTIYF
TRBV29-1	NA	TRBJ2-3	15	TRBD2	TGCAGCGCCATAGGGACGGGGGGGCGAACAGATACGCAGTATTTT	CSAIGTGGRTDTQYF
TRBV5-1	NA	TRBJ2-2	16	TRBD2	TGCGCCAGCAGCTTGGCCCTAGCGGAGAACACCGGGGAGCTGTTTTTT	CASSLALAENTGELFF
TRBV4-1	NA	TRBJ2-5	13	NA	TGCGCCAGCAGCCAAGTCAGGGGTGAGACCCAGTACTTC	CASSQVRGETQYF
TRBV4-1	NA	TRBJ2-2	19	TRBD1	TGCGCCAGCAGCAAAGCGGGACAGGGGGCCCCAACGAACACCGGGGAGCTGTTTTTT	CASSKAGQGAPTNTGELFF
TRBV4-1	once	TRBJ2-1	17	TRBD2	TGCGCCAGCAGCCATAGAGCGGGGGGGACTTTCTACAATGAGCAGTTCTTC	CASSHRAGGTFYNEQFF
TRBV19	few	TRBJ2-1	13	NA	TGTGCCAGTAAGGCGGGTAGCAGCGATGAGCAGTTCTTC	CASKAGSSDEQFF
TRBV29-1	NA	TRBJ1-2	14	TRBD1	TGCAGCGTTGATTTGGACAGGAACAGTTATGGCTACACCTTC	CSVDLDRNSYGYTF
TRBV5-1	NA	TRBJ2-5	14	NA	TGCGCCAGCAGCTTGGAGGGGTACCAAGAGACCCAGTACTTC	CASSLEGYQETQYF
TRBV6-1	NA	TRBJ1-2	14	NA	TGTGCCAGCACCCCGGGACAACCTATCTATGGCTACACCTTC	CASTPGQPIYGYTF
TRBV7-3	NA	TRBJ2-2	16	NA	TGTGCCAGCAGCCCTATTGAGGGCCTAAACACCGGGGAGCTGTTTTTT	CASSPIEGLNTGELFF
TRBV7-9	NA	TRBJ1-1	12	NA	TGTGCCAGCAGCCCTGTGAACACTGAAGCTTTCTTT	CASSPVNTEAFF
TRBV5-1	NA	TRBJ2-1	16	TRBD2	TGCGCCAGCAGCTTGGCCCGACTAGCGGGGGAGGTCGAGCAGTTCTTC	CASSLARLAGEVEQFF
TRBV15	NA	TRBJ1-1	16	NA	TGTGCCACCAGCAGAGATACATGGACAGTGAACACTGAAGCTTTCTTT	CATSRDTWTVNTEAFF
TRBV5-4	NA	TRBJ2-1	13	NA	TGTGCCAGCAGCCCAGACAGTTACAATGAGCAGTTCTTC	CASSPDSYNEQFF
TRBV6-1	NA	TRBJ1-2	17	NA	TGTGCCAGCAGTGAAGCGATCCGGGACACACTTAACTATGGCTACACCTTC	CASSEAIRDTLNYGYTF
TRBV5-5	NA	TRBJ2-7	12	NA	TGTGCCAGCAGCTTGACAATCTACGAGCAGTACTTC	CASSLTIYEQYF
TRBV27	NA	TRBJ2-1	15	TRBD1	TGTGCCAGCAGTTTAGGTGTAGGGACAGGCAATGAGCAGTTCTTC	CASSLGVGTGNEQFF
TRBV9	few	TRBJ2-7	14	TRBD1	TGTGCCAGCAGCCCGGGACAGGGGGCCTACGAGCAGTACTTC	CASSPGQGAYEQYF
TRBV27	NA	TRBJ2-2	15	NA	TGTGCCAGCAGTTTACTACTACCCTACACCGGGGAGCTGTTTTTT	CASSLLLPYTGELFF
TRBV28	NA	TRBJ2-1	16	TRBD2	TGTGCCAGCAGTTTAGTGACTAGCGGGGGGGTGAATGAGCAGTTCTTC	CASSLVTSGGVNEQFF
TRBV25-1	many	TRBJ1-4	14	NA	TGTGCCAGCAGTGATGTACAGAGTAATGAAAAACTGTTTTTT	CASSDVQSNEKLFF
TRBV28	once	TRBJ2-7	16	NA	TGTGCCAGCAGTGCAACTACCGGGACTGTCTCCTACGAGCAGTACTTC	CASSATTGTVSYEQYF
TRBV5-1	NA	TRBJ2-1	15	NA	TGCGCCAGCACCGGGTTGACTAACTCCTACAATGAGCAGTTCTTC	CASTGLTNSYNEQFF
TRBV11-2	NA	TRBJ2-5	15	NA	TGTGCCAGCAGCTTAGGTGTCCTAGCGCAAGAGACCCAGTACTTC	CASSLGVLAQETQYF
TRBV11-3	once	TRBJ2-5	16	NA	TGTGCCAGCAGCTTATGGCGGCCAGGTCGGGGAGAGACCCAGTACTTC	CASSLWRPGRGETQYF
TRBV7-3	NA	TRBJ2-1	14	TRBD2	TGTGCCAGCAGCCCTAGCGGGGGGGCCTATGAGCAGTTCTTC	CASSPSGGAYEQFF
TRBV5-1	few	TRBJ1-5	14	NA	TGCGCCAGCAGCTTGATGTCAGGCAATCAGCCCCAGCATTTT	CASSLMSGNQPQHF
TRBV28	NA	TRBJ2-7	14	TRBD2	TGTGCCAGCAGTTTAGCGGGAGGGGCCTACGAGCAGTACTTC	CASSLAGGAYEQYF
TRBV5-1	few	TRBJ2-1	15	TRBD2	TGCGCCAGCAGCTCCGTTGCGGGAGGGCCTTATGAGCAGTTCTTC	CASSSVAGGPYEQFF
TRBV19	NA	TRBJ2-1	13	NA	TGTGCCAGTAGGAGCGGACCCGACAATGAGCAGTTCTTC	CASRSGPDNEQFF
TRBV9	NA	TRBJ2-1	15	TRBD1	TGTGCCAGCAGCCTCAGACAGGGGGCGAATAATGAGCAGTTCTTC	CASSLRQGANNEQFF
TRBV7-2	few	TRBJ1-2	13	NA	TGTGCCAGCAGCTTAGGAGGAAACTATGGCTACACCTTC	CASSLGGNYGYTF
TRBV20-1	NA	TRBJ1-2	10	NA	TGCAGTGCCTGGAGCTATGGCTACACCTTC	CSAWSYGYTF
TRBV19	NA	TRBJ1-1	12	NA	TGTGCCAGTAATCGGGGGACCACTGAAGCTTTCTTT	CASNRGTTEAFF
TRBV5-1	many	TRBJ2-5	15	NA	TGCGCCAGCGGTATTTCGGGACACCACCAAGAGACCCAGTACTTC	CASGISGHHQETQYF
TRBV19	NA	TRBJ2-2	14	TRBD1	TGTGCCAGTAGTTGGGGACAGGGCACCGGGGAGCTGTTTTTT	CASSWGQGTGELFF
TRBV4-1	NA	TRBJ2-1	17	NA	TGCGCCAGCAGCCAAGAAATAAGCGGGCGTGTTTACAATGAGCAGTTCTTC	CASSQEISGRVYNEQFF
TRBV6-1	NA	TRBJ2-1	15	NA	TGTGCCAGCAGTGATTTCGAATTCTCTATCAATGAGCAGTTCTTC	CASSDFEFSINEQFF
TRBV10-3	NA	TRBJ1-4	16	NA	TGTGCCATCAGTGAGTCGAATCCGTCGGGTAACGAAAAACTGTTTTTT	CAISESNPSGNEKLFF
TRBV11-2	NA	TRBJ2-1	15	TRBD2	TGTGCCAGCAGCCCTCGCGGGGGGGAAAGGTTTGAGCAGTTCTTC	CASSPRGGERFEQFF
TRBV27	NA	TRBJ1-1	14	NA	TGTGCCAGCAGTTTAGCCGGTCTGAACACTGAAGCTTTCTTT	CASSLAGLNTEAFF
TRBV14	NA	TRBJ2-2	15	TRBD1	TGTGCCAGCAGCCAAGATTGGCAGGGGGCCGGGGAGCTGTTTTTT	CASSQDWQGAGELFF
TRBV19	NA	TRBJ2-2	15	TRBD1	TGTGCCAGTAGTAACCAGGGGGCGTTGACCGGGGAGCTGTTTTTT	CASSNQGALTGELFF
TRBV5-1	NA	TRBJ2-3	16	TRBD2	TGCGCCAGCAGCTTCTCAAGCGGGGGGGCCGTAGATACGCAGTATTTT	CASSFSSGGAVDTQYF